This TCR beta chain derives from a study of blood T cell repertoires in COVID-19. Study-level information: From the United States, Italy and Spain came samples of acute and convalescent COVID-19. T cells, B-cell-depleted T cells, or PBMCs provided the cDNA or gDNA that served as material.

Per the original data handling: Reference gene primer amplification in the assay estimated nucleated cell counts. This table comes from immunoSEQ multiplex PCR, and its TCRdb copy is limited to in-frame clones, with some not included. The D gene and trimming were derived from the DNA, and the V and J assignments and clone size from that table. The table has 20,000 or so clones, approximately 88% seen once. Germline V gene lookup returns CDR1 MGHRA and CDR2 YSYEKL. The CDR3 is 16 residues long. V shed 2 bases, J shed 1 base, and the junction held 7 bases outside the gene matches. This clone was counted a few times.

The material sequenced was peripheral blood. The chain links TRBV4-1 to TRBJ1-1; 7 nucleotides match TRBD1. The sequence was collected from a human donor in a cohort sampled during active COVID-19. In nucleotides, the CDR3 is TGCGCCAGCAGCCAACATGGGACAGCTACGAACACTGAAGCTTTCTTT. It codes for CASSQHGTATNTEAFF.